This is a list of T cell receptor beta chains from one sample in a study of cytomegalovirus exposure and HLA in healthy donors. Repertoires were generated with immunoSEQ multiplex PCR, while TCRdb's copy carries only in-frame clones and drops some. The sample records 200,000 to 250,000 clones, over 65% being singletons. Sequences were obtained from PBMCs. These receptors all stem from a man aged 35 to 55 in good health and CMV-seronegative. CDR3s include the opening cysteine and the closing phenylalanine or tryptophan. Fields, in order: D gene, V gene, J gene, clone size, CDR3 DNA, CDR3 protein. D genes are given only for firm matches. Expanded clones are given a class, and other clones once, few, many or no size at all.

D: TRBD1
V: TRBV7-6
J: TRBJ2-3
size: NA
DNA: TGTGCCAGCAGCTTAGGGACAGGGAGCACAGATACGCAGTATTTT
CDR3: CASSLGTGSTDTQYF

D: NA
V: TRBV5-6
J: TRBJ2-1
size: few
DNA: TGTGCCAGCAGCTTGGGGGCCAGCTACAATGAGCAGTTCTTC
CDR3: CASSLGASYNEQFF

D: TRBD1
V: TRBV4-2
J: TRBJ1-2
size: NA
DNA: TGTGCCAGCAGCCAAGATCCCAATGGCCAGGGGGCAAGGACCTTC
CDR3: CASSQDPNGQGARTF

D: NA
V: TRBV15
J: TRBJ2-7
size: NA
DNA: TGTGCCACCAGCAGTGTTTTGAGCACAGGGTCCTACGAGCAGTACTTC
CDR3: CATSSVLSTGSYEQYF

D: TRBD1
V: TRBV6-1
J: TRBJ1-6
size: NA
DNA: TGTGCCAGCAGCAGGAGACAGGGTATTTCACCCCTCCACTTT
CDR3: CASSRRQGISPLHF

D: NA
V: TRBV5-1
J: TRBJ2-1
size: NA
DNA: TGCGCCAGCAGCTTGGGTGGGGGCTTAAGCAATGAGCAGTTCTTC
CDR3: CASSLGGGLSNEQFF

D: NA
V: TRBV4-1
J: TRBJ2-2
size: NA
DNA: TGCGCCAGCAGCCAAGATAGTTCGCCGGGCACCGGGGAGCTGTTTTTT
CDR3: CASSQDSSPGTGELFF

D: TRBD2
V: TRBV2
J: TRBJ2-3
size: NA
DNA: TGTGCCAGCGTAAGCGGGAGAGGGAAGGATACGCAGTATTTT
CDR3: CASVSGRGKDTQYF

D: TRBD1
V: TRBV5-1
J: TRBJ1-5
size: NA
DNA: TGCGCCAGCAGCCTTACAGGGGGCGGTCAGCCCCAGCATTTT
CDR3: CASSLTGGGQPQHF

D: TRBD2
V: TRBV10-2
J: TRBJ2-1
size: few
DNA: TGCGCCAGCAGCACACGTCAGGCGGGAGGGCCCTTAAGTGAGCAGTTCTTC
CDR3: CASSTRQAGGPLSEQFF

D: NA
V: TRBV11-2
J: TRBJ2-7
size: NA
DNA: TGTGCCAGCAGCTTAGGGTCGGGAACCCCCTACGAGCAGTACTTC
CDR3: CASSLGSGTPYEQYF

D: TRBD1
V: TRBV10-3
J: TRBJ1-5
size: NA
DNA: TGTGCCATCAGTGGACAGGGGAATCAGCCCCAGCATTTT
CDR3: CAISGQGNQPQHF

D: TRBD2
V: TRBV5-5
J: TRBJ2-1
size: NA
DNA: TGTGCCAGCATCCCCCTCCTGACGGGAGGTTTGAATGAGCAGTTCTTC
CDR3: CASIPLLTGGLNEQFF

D: TRBD2
V: TRBV4-1
J: TRBJ2-1
size: NA
DNA: TGCGCCAGCAGCCCACCGCTAGCGGAGAGCTCCTACAATGAGCAGTTCTTC
CDR3: CASSPPLAESSYNEQFF

D: NA
V: TRBV6-5
J: TRBJ1-1
size: NA
DNA: TGTGCCAGCAGTTACTCGCCCAGGGCCGGGACTGAAGCTTTCTTT
CDR3: CASSYSPRAGTEAFF

D: TRBD2
V: TRBV27
J: TRBJ2-1
size: NA
DNA: TGTGCCAGCAGTTTAATAGCGGGACCCCTCAATGAGCAGTTCTTC
CDR3: CASSLIAGPLNEQFF

D: TRBD2
V: TRBV28
J: TRBJ2-4
size: NA
DNA: TGTGCCAGCAGTATGACTAGCGGAGGAAACATTCAGTACTTC
CDR3: CASSMTSGGNIQYF

D: NA
V: TRBV7-9
J: TRBJ2-5
size: NA
DNA: TGTGCCAGCAGCTTAGCCACAGGGTGGGGGACCCAGTACTTC
CDR3: CASSLATGWGTQYF

D: NA
V: TRBV4-3
J: TRBJ2-1
size: once
DNA: TGCGCCAGCAGCCAAGATTTAGGGGGGGCCTTGAATGAGCAGTTCTTC
CDR3: CASSQDLGGALNEQFF

D: NA
V: TRBV15
J: TRBJ1-6
size: NA
DNA: TGTGCCACCAGCAGAGATTGGGGGGGCAATAATTCACCCCTCCACTTT
CDR3: CATSRDWGGNNSPLHF

D: NA
V: TRBV2
J: TRBJ2-6
size: NA
DNA: TGTGCCAGCAACCCTCTCAGGGGAACTGGGGCCAACGTCCTGACTTTC
CDR3: CASNPLRGTGANVLTF

D: TRBD1
V: TRBV23-1
J: TRBJ2-7
size: NA
DNA: TGCGCCAGCAGCCCGGCGACAGGGAAGGCCTCCTACGAGCAGTACTTC
CDR3: CASSPATGKASYEQYF